The rows below give T cell receptor beta chains drawn from one sample of a study of T-cell memory formation after mild COVID-19. TCRdb re-called the 5' RACE reads through MiXCR, storing one row per CDR3 protein. The sample consists of about 350,000 distinct CDR3 sequences, more than 20% of them appearing once. Sequencing was done on a sample of PBMCs or a T cell subset sorted from them (not recorded which). The receptors were gathered from a man between 18 and 29 years old who had mild COVID-19 (a few samples of this study predate the infection). Cell type and time point are not known. Both conserved end residues are part of each CDR3. The order of the fields is clone size, J gene, D gene, V gene, CDR3 protein, CDR3 DNA. The D gene is left open where the match is weak. Expanded clones get a size class; other rows say once, few or many, or leave the size out.

clone_size: NA; j_call: TRBJ2-1; d_call: NA; v_call: TRBV7-2; cdr3_aa: CASSLIGVVVSYNEQFF; cdr3_nt: TGTGCCAGCAGCTTGATTGGGGTGGTCGTCTCCTACAATGAGCAGTTCTTC
clone_size: NA; j_call: TRBJ2-2; d_call: NA; v_call: TRBV5-6; cdr3_aa: CASSAVGLNTGELFF; cdr3_nt: TGTGCCAGCAGCGCGGTGGGCTTGAACACCGGGGAGCTGTTTTTT
clone_size: NA; j_call: TRBJ1-1; d_call: NA; v_call: TRBV20-1; cdr3_aa: CSARDRHTFF; cdr3_nt: TGCAGTGCTAGAGATCGTCACACATTCTTT
clone_size: NA; j_call: TRBJ2-7; d_call: TRBD2; v_call: TRBV20-1; cdr3_aa: CSASIGGMFYEQYF; cdr3_nt: TGCAGTGCTAGCATCGGGGGGATGTTTTACGAGCAGTACTTC
clone_size: NA; j_call: TRBJ1-2; d_call: TRBD1; v_call: TRBV7-8; cdr3_aa: CASSSPGQNPYGYTF; cdr3_nt: TGTGCCAGCAGCTCCCCGGGACAGAACCCCTATGGCTACACCTTC
clone_size: few; j_call: TRBJ2-1; d_call: TRBD2; v_call: TRBV6-1; cdr3_aa: CASSYLAGANYNEQFF; cdr3_nt: TGTGCCAGCAGTTACCTAGCGGGGGCCAACTACAATGAGCAGTTCTTC
clone_size: NA; j_call: TRBJ1-2; d_call: NA; v_call: TRBV29-1; cdr3_aa: CSVEQPAGRKDYGYTF; cdr3_nt: TGCAGCGTTGAACAGCCGGCAGGGAGAAAGGACTATGGCTACACCTTC
clone_size: NA; j_call: TRBJ2-3; d_call: NA; v_call: TRBV7-2; cdr3_aa: CASTPMGTHRADTQYF; cdr3_nt: TGTGCCAGCACCCCTATGGGGACCCACAGGGCAGATACGCAGTATTTT
clone_size: NA; j_call: TRBJ1-2; d_call: NA; v_call: TRBV6-1; cdr3_aa: CASSGRYGYTF; cdr3_nt: TGTGCCAGCAGCGGTCGGTATGGCTACACCTTC
clone_size: NA; j_call: TRBJ2-1; d_call: NA; v_call: TRBV4-3; cdr3_aa: CASSQDLEGASYNEQFF; cdr3_nt: TGCGCCAGCAGCCAAGATCTGGAGGGGGCGAGTTACAATGAGCAGTTCTTC
clone_size: NA; j_call: TRBJ1-2; d_call: NA; v_call: TRBV29-1; cdr3_aa: CSVDVTQSLNYGYTF; cdr3_nt: TGCAGCGTTGACGTCACGCAGAGCCTAAACTATGGCTACACCTTC
clone_size: NA; j_call: TRBJ2-3; d_call: NA; v_call: TRBV7-6; cdr3_aa: CASSLGGGRGTDTQYF; cdr3_nt: TGTGCCAGCAGCTTAGGAGGGGGGCGAGGCACAGATACGCAGTATTTT
clone_size: NA; j_call: TRBJ2-7; d_call: NA; v_call: TRBV7-6; cdr3_aa: CASSGRDVPYEQYF; cdr3_nt: TGTGCCAGCAGCGGTCGGGACGTCCCATACGAGCAGTACTTC
clone_size: many; j_call: TRBJ2-7; d_call: NA; v_call: TRBV4-3; cdr3_aa: CASSQVGGALREQYF; cdr3_nt: TGCGCCAGCAGCCAAGTGGGTGGGGCCTTACGCGAGCAGTACTTC
clone_size: NA; j_call: TRBJ2-1; d_call: NA; v_call: TRBV12-3/TRBV12-4; cdr3_aa: CASSPGVPGGVEQFF; cdr3_nt: TGTGCCAGCAGTCCCGGAGTACCCGGTGGGGTTGAGCAGTTCTTC
clone_size: NA; j_call: TRBJ1-4; d_call: NA; v_call: TRBV4-3; cdr3_aa: CASSQDFPKKLFF; cdr3_nt: TGCGCCAGCAGCCAAGACTTCCCTAAAAAACTGTTTTTT
clone_size: few; j_call: TRBJ2-1; d_call: TRBD1; v_call: TRBV9; cdr3_aa: CASSEQGNEQFF; cdr3_nt: TGTGCCAGCAGCGAACAGGGGAACGAGCAGTTCTTC
clone_size: NA; j_call: TRBJ2-7; d_call: NA; v_call: TRBV5-1; cdr3_aa: CASGRTPNSYEQYF; cdr3_nt: TGCGCCAGCGGCCGAACACCCAATTCCTACGAGCAGTACTTC
clone_size: NA; j_call: TRBJ1-4; d_call: NA; v_call: TRBV16; cdr3_aa: CASSQSRGANEKLFF; cdr3_nt: TGTGCCAGCAGCCAATCACGGGGGGCTAATGAAAAACTGTTTTTT
clone_size: many; j_call: TRBJ2-7; d_call: TRBD1; v_call: TRBV9; cdr3_aa: CASSASPQGAYEQYF; cdr3_nt: TGTGCCAGCAGCGCGAGCCCTCAGGGGGCCTACGAGCAGTACTTC
clone_size: NA; j_call: TRBJ2-3; d_call: NA; v_call: TRBV20-1; cdr3_aa: CSASYTTDTQYF; cdr3_nt: TGCAGTGCTAGTTACACCACAGATACGCAGTATTTT
clone_size: once; j_call: TRBJ2-1; d_call: NA; v_call: TRBV7-8; cdr3_aa: CASSRLGNEQFF; cdr3_nt: TGTGCCAGCAGCCGACTCGGGAATGAGCAGTTCTTC
clone_size: NA; j_call: TRBJ2-5; d_call: NA; v_call: TRBV5-1; cdr3_aa: CASRGSSYQETQYF; cdr3_nt: TGCGCCAGCAGGGGATCCTCTTACCAAGAGACCCAGTACTTC
clone_size: NA; j_call: TRBJ2-1; d_call: TRBD2; v_call: TRBV4-1; cdr3_aa: CASRGLAGGRYNEQFF; cdr3_nt: TGCGCCAGCAGGGGACTAGCGGGGGGGCGGTACAATGAGCAGTTCTTC
clone_size: few; j_call: TRBJ2-1; d_call: TRBD1; v_call: TRBV27; cdr3_aa: CASSRNRGLNNEQFF; cdr3_nt: TGTGCCAGCAGTAGAAACAGGGGATTGAACAATGAGCAGTTCTTC
clone_size: NA; j_call: TRBJ2-3; d_call: NA; v_call: TRBV20-1; cdr3_aa: CSARGVAADTQYF; cdr3_nt: TGCAGTGCTAGAGGGGTAGCGGCAGATACGCAGTATTTT
clone_size: NA; j_call: TRBJ1-1; d_call: TRBD1; v_call: TRBV2; cdr3_aa: CAGGTGEYTEAFF; cdr3_nt: TGTGCAGGGGGAACAGGGGAGTATACTGAAGCTTTCTTT
clone_size: many; j_call: TRBJ2-1; d_call: NA; v_call: TRBV7-6; cdr3_aa: CASSVLGSIKGNEQFF; cdr3_nt: TGTGCCAGCAGCGTACTAGGTAGTATCAAGGGGAATGAGCAGTTCTTC
clone_size: NA; j_call: TRBJ1-5; d_call: NA; v_call: TRBV2; cdr3_aa: CASSDAYYQPQHF; cdr3_nt: TGTGCCAGCAGTGATGCCTACTATCAGCCCCAGCATTTT